The 30 T cell receptor beta chains presented below share a single source sample, sequenced in a study of T cell changes during pregnancy in multiple sclerosis. Measured with immunoSEQ multiplex PCR; TCRdb has only the in-frame clones, and not every one. The table has about 48,000 clones, around 90% seen once. The specimen was CD4+ T cells from peripheral blood mononuclear cells, collected in the second trimester of pregnancy. All receptors come from a female donor with multiple sclerosis, enrolled in a pregnancy study.

This clone was seen a few times. V is TRBV4-2 and J is TRBJ1-2; D may be TRBD1 (5 bases). Germline V gene sequence: CDR1 LGHNA, CDR2 YNFKEQ. This CDR3 has 16 amino acids. V dropped 0 bases and J dropped 5 bases, with 16 bases sitting between them. CDR3 amino acids: CASSQELQEGWYGYTF. The CDR3 nucleotides read TGTGCCAGCAGCCAAGAGTTGCAGGAGGGGTGGTATGGCTACACCTTC.

This chain uses TRBV28 with TRBJ1-2, with 7 bases fitting TRBD1. V lost 8 bases, J lost 5 bases, and 5 bases stayed unmatched. Germline values: CDR1 MDHEN, CDR2 SYDVKM. CDR3 length equals 12 residues. CDR3 sequence reads: CASGEGAYGYTF. The CDR3 bases are TGTGCCAGCGGCGAGGGGGCTTATGGCTACACCTTC.

J is TRBJ2-2 and V is TRBV2, with 9 bases that match TRBD2. Germline CDR1 is SNHLY and CDR2 is FYNNEI. CDR3 length equals 16 residues. Trimming cost V 6 bases and J 4 bases; bases outside gene matches: 9. The CDR3 nucleotides are TGTGCCAGCAGCCGAGGGGCGGGAGGGCCCACCGGGGAGCTGTTTTTT. It yields the protein CASSRGAGGPTGELFF. Full variable domain (remainder filled in from reference TRBV2 and TRBJ2-2): EPEVTQTPSHQVTQMGQEVILRCVPISNHLYFYWYRQILGQKVEFLVSFYNNEISEKSEIFDDQFSVERPDGSNFTLKIRSTKLEDSAMYFCASSRGAGGPTGELFFGEGSRLTVL.

This clone was counted only a few times. The chain uses TRBV30 and TRBJ1-1, with 7 bases matching TRBD1. J gave up 5 bases and V 2 bases, and 20 bases lay outside the gene matches. This CDR3 comprises 18 residues. Germline CDR1 GTSNPN, CDR2 SVGIG (reference sequence). The CDR3 protein is CAWSPYVPTSTGSTEAFF. In nucleotides, the CDR3 is TGTGCCTGGAGTCCCTACGTACCGACCTCGACAGGGAGTACTGAAGCTTTCTTT.

The chain links TRBV2 to TRBJ2-2; D not resolved. Germline lookup yields CDR1 SNHLY and CDR2 FYNNEI. The CDR3 is 13 residues long. V was trimmed by 2 bases and J by 5 bases, leaving 6 bases between them. The chain's CDR3 is CASSEQETGELFF. The CDR3 DNA sequence: TGTGCCAGCAGTGAACAGGAAACCGGGGAGCTGTTTTTT. Full variable domain (rest looked up from reference TRBV2 and TRBJ2-2): EPEVTQTPSHQVTQMGQEVILRCVPISNHLYFYWYRQILGQKVEFLVSFYNNEISEKSEIFDDQFSVERPDGSNFTLKIRSTKLEDSAMYFCASSEQETGELFFGEGSRLTVL.

Worth noting for this clone: A junction boundary mismatches the germline segment, possibly from a read error. V is TRBV7-2 and J is TRBJ2-1; D gene unclear. Per the germline V gene, CDR1 is SGHTA and CDR2 is FQGNSA. CDR3 size: 13 residues. CDR3 residues: CASSLSQNNELFF. For the CDR3, the DNA is TGTGCCAGCAGCTTATCACAGAATAATGAGCTGTTCTTC.

This clone was seen only once. The rearrangement uses TRBV29-1 and TRBJ1-3, with D tentatively TRBD1 (5 bases). Germline-derived CDR1 and CDR2 are SQVTM and ANQGSEA. The CDR3 totals 14 residues. The germline V and J ends were trimmed by 4 bases and 0 bases, with 10 bases remaining between them. This CDR3 reads CSVVLGASGNTIYF. CDR3 in DNA: TGCAGCGTTGTTCTAGGGGCCTCTGGAAACACCATATATTTT. Using reference TRBV29-1 and TRBJ1-3 for the parts outside the CDR3, the full variable domain is SAVISQKPSRDICQRGTSLTIQCQVDSQVTMMFWYRQQPGQSLTLIATANQGSEATYESGFVIDKFPISRPNLTFSTLTVSNMSPEDSSIYLCSVVLGASGNTIYFGEGSWLTVV.

The chain carries TRBV2 and TRBJ1-3, with 10 nucleotides matching TRBD1. Germline values: CDR1 SNHLY, CDR2 FYNNEI. Losses at the gene ends were 8 bases for V and 7 bases for J; bases not matched to a gene: 5. This CDR3 is 13 amino acids long. CDR3 DNA: TGTGCCAGCGGCGGGACAGGGGTCAACACCATATATTTT. It codes for CASGGTGVNTIYF. Together with reference TRBV2 and TRBJ1-3, the CDR3 gives the full variable domain: EPEVTQTPSHQVTQMGQEVILRCVPISNHLYFYWYRQILGQKVEFLVSFYNNEISEKSEIFDDQFSVERPDGSNFTLKIRSTKLEDSAMYFCASGGTGVNTIYFGEGSWLTVV.

This chain joins TRBV4-2 and TRBJ2-1; D gene ambiguous. CDR3 size: 14 residues. Germline loops: CDR1 LGHNA, CDR2 YNFKEQ. Trimming took 3 bases from V and 6 from J, leaving 12 bases between them. The CDR3 reads CASSQKLGSNEQFF. As DNA, the CDR3 is TGTGCCAGCAGCCAGAAGCTAGGCAGCAATGAGCAGTTCTTC.

V gene TRBV7-2 combines with J gene TRBJ1-2; a weak D match, TRBD1 (5 bases). The CDR3 runs 15 residues. Deletions cut 2 bases from V and 4 bases from J, with 14 bases between. Germline V gene sequence: CDR1 SGHTA, CDR2 FQGNSA. Here the CDR3 reads CASSLTMTVLYGYTF. The CDR3 region has the DNA TGTGCCAGCAGCTTAACCATGACAGTACTCTATGGCTACACCTTC.

The rearrangement links TRBV6-6 to TRBJ1-4; no clear D. This CDR3 region has 11 residues. Per the germline V gene, CDR1 is MNHNY and CDR2 is SVGAGI (reference sequence). CDR3 protein: CASSGNEKLFF. The CDR3 region has the DNA TGTGCTTCATCCGGTAATGAAAAACTGTTTTTT.

The rearrangement links TRBV7-2 to TRBJ1-2; 8 nucleotides align to TRBD1. The CDR3 sequence is 14 residues long. CDR1 SGHTA and CDR2 FQGNSA come from the germline V gene. V lost 5 bases, J lost 4 bases, and 6 bases stayed unmatched. CDR3 coding DNA: TGTGCCAGCAGCGTCCGTGGGACAGGCTATGGCTACACCTTC. This sequence encodes CASSVRGTGYGYTF.

This clone was recorded once. V and J are TRBV2 and TRBJ2-7, with D hard to call. Germline values: CDR1 SNHLY, CDR2 FYNNEI. Between the trimmed V and J ends, which lost 7 bases and 2 bases, there was a span of 15 bases. CDR3 length: 14 amino acids. The CDR3 region has the DNA TGTGCCAGCACTCGAGACATTCGCGCCTACGAGCAGTACTTC. Translated, it gives CASTRDIRAYEQYF. Combining the CDR3 with reference TRBV2 and TRBJ2-7 gives the whole variable domain EPEVTQTPSHQVTQMGQEVILRCVPISNHLYFYWYRQILGQKVEFLVSFYNNEISEKSEIFDDQFSVERPDGSNFTLKIRSTKLEDSAMYFCASTRDIRAYEQYFGPGTRLTVT.

For the CDR3, the DNA is TGTGCCAGCAGCTTGAGGGACTTAACCGGGGAGCTGTTTTTT. Translating gives CASSLRDLTGELFF. The chain is built from TRBV7-2 and TRBJ2-2, with a tentative D call TRBD2 (6 bases). V was cut by 3 bases and J by 5 bases, with 10 bases left in between. The germline CDR1 and CDR2 sequences are SGHTA and FQGNSA. The CDR3 runs 14 residues.

On this clone itself: Other DNA variants within this sample encode the same CDR3. This chain connects TRBV5-1 to TRBJ2-2; 7 positions agree with TRBD2. Germline CDR1 reads SGHRS; CDR2 reads YFSETQ. The CDR3 is 15 residues long. V trimming: 0 bases; J trimming: 3 bases; junction bases outside the gene matches: 2. CDR3 nucleotides: TGCGCCAGCAGCTTGGGACTAGCCGACACCGGGGAGCTGTTTTTT. This sequence encodes CASSLGLADTGELFF.

CDR3 nucleotide sequence: TGTGCCAGTAGTATAGAGGTTCTGGGGACAGGGGGAGCCGAGCAGTACTTC. This encodes CASSIEVLGTGGAEQYF. This rearrangement joins TRBV19 to TRBJ2-7, with TRBD1 matching over 11 bases. Losses at the gene ends were 0 bases for V and 6 bases for J; bases not matched to a gene: 10. This CDR3 is built from 17 residues. The V gene's germline CDR1 is LNHDA and CDR2 SQIVND (reference sequence).

The chain links TRBV5-1 to TRBJ2-1; possibly TRBD2 for D (5 bases). CDR1 and CDR2 (germline): SGHRS, YFSETQ. The CDR3 length is 13 residues. With 6 bases removed from V and 4 bases from J, the gap between germline ends came to 11 bases. DNA for the CDR3: TGCGCCAGCACCCCCGGAGGTTACAATGAGCAGTTCTTC. It is translated as CASTPGGYNEQFF.

This clone was seen more than once but under ten times. The chain couples TRBV19 to TRBJ2-7, with D possibly being TRBD1 (5 bases). The ends were cut back, 8 bases at V and 1 base at J, with 15 bases in the middle. This CDR3 contains 14 residues. Germline assignment: CDR1 LNHDA and CDR2 SQIVND (reference sequence). CDR3: CASQADMKSYEQYF. The DNA for the CDR3 is TGTGCCAGTCAGGCGGACATGAAGTCCTACGAGCAGTACTTC.

This clone came up once. The genes are TRBV6-1 and TRBJ2-2, with 8 bases identical to TRBD2. This CDR3 contains 14 residues. Germline CDR1 reads MNHNS; CDR2 reads SASEGT. J lost 1 base, V lost 7 bases, and 2 bases had no gene match. Written as DNA, the CDR3 is TGTGCCAGCAACGCGGGAGGGAACACCGGGGAGCTGTTTTTT. This translates into CASNAGGNTGELFF.

CDR3 nucleotides: TGTGCCACTTATAGCGGAGATACGCAGTATTTT. Amino acid sequence: CATYSGDTQYF. The chain has TRBV19 and TRBJ2-3, with D perhaps matching TRBD2 (6 bases). Germline values: CDR1 LNHDA, CDR2 SQIVND (reference sequence). CDR3 size: 11 residues. V was clipped by 10 bases and J by 5 bases, with 10 bases between them.

J is TRBJ2-5 and V is TRBV6-1; the D gene is possibly TRBD1 (5 bases). CDR1 and CDR2 from the germline V gene are MNHNS and SASEGT. V was shortened by 0 bases and J by 3 bases, with 14 bases between the two germline ends. The CDR3 has 16 amino acids. The CDR3: CASSEALGQGKETQYF. The CDR3 region has the DNA TGTGCCAGCAGTGAAGCGCTTGGGCAGGGCAAAGAGACCCAGTACTTC.

Comment on this clone: One end of the junction does not line up with germline, which may come from a read error. The chain recombines TRBV14 with TRBJ2-7; 13 bases are shared with TRBD2. CDR3 size: 16 residues. Germline V gene lookup returns CDR1 SGHDN and CDR2 FVKESK. As DNA, the CDR3 is TGTGCCAGCACCCAAGTTGGACTAGCGGGAGCAGGAGAGCAGTACTTC. Protein sequence: CASTQVGLAGAGEQYF.

The chain carries TRBV7-2 and TRBJ2-1; D unresolved. Trimming removed 2 bases from V and 8 bases from J, with 10 bases in between. The germline V gene has CDR1 SGHTA and CDR2 FQGNSA. There are 13 residues in the CDR3. The CDR3 DNA is TGTGCCAGCAGCTTACCCCCCTTTGATGAGCAGTTCTTC. It encodes CASSLPPFDEQFF.

J is TRBJ1-5 and V is TRBV2; D remains unclear. The CDR3 is 15 amino acids. The germline gives CDR1 SNHLY, CDR2 FYNNEI. Trimming removed 0 bases from V and 1 base from J, with 7 bases in between. CDR3 loop: CASSEADGSNQPQHF. DNA of the CDR3: TGTGCCAGCAGTGAAGCTGACGGGAGCAATCAGCCCCAGCATTTT.

This clone was seen just once. The chain couples TRBV19 to TRBJ2-7; 11 bases map to TRBD2. The V gene's germline CDR1 is LNHDA and CDR2 SQIVND (reference sequence). The CDR3 length is 13 residues. V lost 3 bases to trimming and J lost 6 bases; unmatched junction nucleotides: 1. Written as DNA, the CDR3 is TGTGCCAGTAGTATCGGACTAGCGGGCGAGCAGTACTTC. Translated: CASSIGLAGEQYF.

The J gene is TRBJ1-5, the V gene TRBV30; no reliable D call. The CDR3 is made up of 12 amino acids. Germline V gene data show CDR1 as GTSNPN and CDR2 as SVGIG (reference sequence). V lost 0 bases to trimming and J lost 6 bases, with 6 bases between them. Written as DNA, the CDR3 is TGTGCCTGGAGTGTCCGGGGTCAGCCCCAGCATTTT. Translation: CAWSVRGQPQHF.

This sequence joins TRBV28 and TRBJ2-1; TRBD1 is a possible D gene (6 bases). The length of the CDR3 is 16 residues. V lost 4 bases and J 0 bases, leaving 13 bases between the germline ends. The germline gives CDR1 MDHEN, CDR2 SYDVKM. The chain's CDR3 is CASSSSGDSSYNEQFF. The CDR3 bases are TGTGCCAGCAGTTCATCAGGGGATAGCTCCTACAATGAGCAGTTCTTC.

V and J are TRBV6-1 and TRBJ2-2; D is uncertain. Germline values: CDR1 MNHNS, CDR2 SASEGT. The CDR3 is 13 residues long. V lost 5 bases and J 6 bases, leaving 10 bases between the germline ends. CDR3 coding DNA: TGTGCCAGCAGTCCCCAGTGGTCCGGGGAGCTGTTTTTT. Translating gives CASSPQWSGELFF.

The chain is built from TRBV5-1 and TRBJ1-2; tentative D call: TRBD1 (5 bases). Germline assignment: CDR1 SGHRS and CDR2 YFSETQ. V was pared by 5 bases and J by 4 bases, with 18 bases between. This CDR3 comprises 15 residues. CDR3 region: CASRRDVEALYGYTF. CDR3 bases: TGCGCCAGCAGGCGGGACGTCGAGGCACTCTATGGCTACACCTTC.

The chain employs TRBV15 and TRBJ2-3, with 7 bases aligning to TRBD1. From germline, CDR1 is LNHNV and CDR2 YYDKDF (reference sequence). The CDR3 runs to 15 residues. V was clipped by 0 bases and J by 13 bases; unmatched bases: 13. CDR3 in amino acids: CATSRDLNDVGQKYF. The CDR3, as DNA: TGTGCCACCAGCAGAGATTTAAATGACGTGGGACAGAAGTATTTT.